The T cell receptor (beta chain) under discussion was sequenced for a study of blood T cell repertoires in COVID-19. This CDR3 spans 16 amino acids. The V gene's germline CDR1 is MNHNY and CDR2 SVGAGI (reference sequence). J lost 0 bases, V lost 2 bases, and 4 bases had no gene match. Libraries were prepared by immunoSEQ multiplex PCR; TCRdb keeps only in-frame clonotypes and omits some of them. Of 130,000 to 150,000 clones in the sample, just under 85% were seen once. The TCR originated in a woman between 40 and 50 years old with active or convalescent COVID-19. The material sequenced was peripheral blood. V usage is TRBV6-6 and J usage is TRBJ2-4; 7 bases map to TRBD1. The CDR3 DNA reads TGTGCCAGCAGTTACCCTGGACAGGTAGCCAAAAACATTCAGTACTTC. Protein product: CASSYPGQVAKNIQYF.